The 29 T cell receptor beta chains in this list originate from one sample, sequenced in a study of OX40 agonist ivuxolimab in advanced cancers. Here immunoSEQ multiplex PCR was the method, and the copy in TCRdb shows in-frame clones only, minus some. In the table there are 55,000 to 70,000 clones, roughly 89% of which are singletons. The material sequenced was CD4+ or CD8+ T cells sorted from blood, taken in a trial of the OX40 agonist ivuxolimab. These receptors were collected from an adult with an advanced solid tumor such as melanoma, head and neck, liver or kidney cancer.

This clone is a singleton in its sample. The chain links TRBV30 to TRBJ1-2, with 7 bases aligning to TRBD1. CDR1 is GTSNPN and CDR2 is SVGIG in the germline V gene (reference sequence). Trimming took 1 base from V and 7 from J; bases not matched to a gene: 3. The CDR3 sequence is 12 residues long. The CDR3 DNA reads as TGTGCCTGGAGTGCGACAGGGTCTGGCTACACCTTC. Its protein is CAWSATGSGYTF.

This clone was seen just once. The rearrangement uses TRBV28 and TRBJ1-1; the match to TRBD1 covers 9 bases. This CDR3 is 11 amino acids long. The germline gives CDR1 MDHEN, CDR2 SYDVKM. The ends lost 8 bases at V and 11 bases at J; junction bases unmatched: 6. CDR3 residues: CASRRDRVAFF. For the CDR3, the DNA is TGTGCCAGCCGGCGGGACAGGGTGGCTTTCTTT.

This clone is medium-sized within its sample. The rearrangement uses TRBV28 and TRBJ1-5; no firm D call. The CDR3 contains 14 residues. The ends were cut back, 4 bases at V and 11 bases at J, with 18 bases in the middle. Germline assignment: CDR1 MDHEN and CDR2 SYDVKM. The CDR3 bases are TGTGCCAGCAGTTCCTCGGACCAATTTCAAGCCCAGCATTTT. It encodes CASSSSDQFQAQHF. Supplemented by reference TRBV28 and TRBJ1-5, the full variable domain reads DVKVTQSSRYLVKRTGEKVFLECVQDMDHENMFWYRQDPGLGLRLIYFSYDVKMKEKGDIPEGYSVSREKKERFSLILESASTNQTSMYLCASSSSDQFQAQHFGDGTRLSIL.

The J gene is TRBJ2-5, the V gene TRBV9; D is possibly TRBD1 or TRBD2 (5 bases each). Looked up from germline, CDR1 is SGDLS and CDR2 is YYNGEE. V lost 2 bases, J lost 2 bases, and 7 bases lay in between. The CDR3 is 13 residues long. The CDR3 coding sequence is TGTGCCAGCAGCGTGGGACCACAAGAGACCCAGTACTTC. It is translated as CASSVGPQETQYF.

The chain combines TRBV2 with TRBJ2-3; TRBD1 matches at 8 bases. Germline values: CDR1 SNHLY, CDR2 FYNNEI. The CDR3 contains 14 residues. With V trimmed by 5 bases and J by 2 bases, 3 bases remained unmatched. The CDR3 sequence is CASSRTGYTDTQYF. The CDR3, as DNA: TGTGCCAGCAGTCGGACAGGGTACACAGATACGCAGTATTTT.

The chain couples TRBV6-1 to TRBJ2-5; 13 nucleotides line up with TRBD2. J lost 5 bases, V lost 2 bases, and 8 bases had no gene match. Germline loops: CDR1 MNHNS, CDR2 SASEGT. This CDR3 contains 17 residues. CDR3 sequence: CASSEFGLAGEGETQYF. Here the CDR3 DNA reads TGTGCCAGCAGTGAATTCGGACTAGCGGGAGAGGGGGAGACCCAGTACTTC.

Note on this clone: At one boundary the junction diverges from the germline segment, which might be a read error. The rearrangement links TRBV5-4 to TRBJ2-3, with TRBD2 matching 7 bases. CDR3 length equals 13 residues. The germline gives CDR1 SGHNT, CDR2 YYREEE (reference sequence). As DNA, the CDR3 is TGTGCCGGCAGCGGGGCGACCTCAGATACGCAGTATTTT. Its protein product is CAGSGATSDTQYF.

In its sample, this clone was seen a few times. The gene calls are TRBV19 and TRBJ1-5, with D perhaps TRBD1 (5 bases). The CDR3 is 15 residues long. Germline V lookup: CDR1 LNHDA, CDR2 SQIVND (reference sequence). V was shortened by 7 bases and J by 2 bases, with 15 bases between the two germline ends. The CDR3 sequence is CASTPRRDGNQPQHF. CDR3 DNA: TGTGCCAGTACCCCTCGGAGGGACGGCAATCAGCCCCAGCATTTT.

This chain links TRBV6-6 with TRBJ1-2, with 7 bases aligning to TRBD1. With 6 bases clipped from V and 6 bases from J, the junction kept 13 bases outside the gene matches. CDR1 and CDR2 (germline): MNHNY, SVGAGI (reference sequence). CDR3 size: 15 residues. In DNA, the CDR3 is TGTGCCAGCAGCGGTCCCGGGTCAGGGGGTGATGGCTACACCTTC. Protein product: CASSGPGSGGDGYTF.

The chain is built from TRBV27 and TRBJ1-6; TRBD1 agrees at 8 bases. Germline lookup yields CDR1 MNHEY and CDR2 SMNVEV (reference sequence). This CDR3 region has 14 residues. Trimming cost V 5 bases and J 9 bases; bases outside gene matches: 6. The CDR3 sequence: CASSPQGGGSPLHF. The CDR3 DNA sequence: TGTGCCAGCAGTCCACAGGGGGGGGGTTCACCCCTCCACTTT.

The chain is built from TRBV11-2 and TRBJ2-7; TRBD1 matches 9 bases. Trimming cost V 2 bases and J 6 bases; bases outside gene matches: 5. Germline loops: CDR1 SGHAT, CDR2 FQNNGV. This CDR3 has 14 amino acids. The CDR3 DNA is TGTGCCAGCAGCTTACCGGGACAGGGTTCCGAGCAGTACTTC. It translates to CASSLPGQGSEQYF.

This chain connects TRBV9 to TRBJ2-2, with TRBD2 matching over 11 bases. Germline CDR1 reads SGDLS; CDR2 reads YYNGEE. This CDR3 contains 18 residues. The trim removed 2 bases at V and 1 base at J, leaving 7 bases unmatched. In DNA, the CDR3 is TGTGCCAGCAGCGTCCGACTAGCGGGACCGCGGAACACCGGGGAGCTGTTTTTT. Translated: CASSVRLAGPRNTGELFF.

This clone was seen more than once but under ten times. The junction departs from germline at one end; a sequencing error may be responsible. The chain uses TRBV7-7 and TRBJ2-1; D may correspond to TRBD1 or TRBD2 (5 bases each). This CDR3 region has 14 residues. The V gene's germline CDR1 is SSHAT and CDR2 FNYEAQ (reference sequence). The CDR3 here is CASSLGDGHNEQFF. CDR3 sequence (DNA): TGTGCTAGCAGCTTGGGGGACGGTCACAATGAGCAGTTCTTC. The full variable domain, its missing parts supplied by reference TRBV7-7 and TRBJ2-1, is GAGVSQSPRYKVTKRGQDVTLRCDPISSHATLYWYQQALGQGPEFLTYFNYEAQPDKSGLPSDRFSAERPEGSISTLTIQRTEQRDSAMYRCASSLGDGHNEQFFGPGTRLTVL.

This clone came up once. The chain is built from TRBV10-3 and TRBJ2-1; unclear D gene. V lost 3 bases and J 5 bases, leaving 8 bases between the germline ends. Germline loops: CDR1 ENHRY, CDR2 SYGVKD. This CDR3 is built from 13 residues. The CDR3 DNA is TGTGCCATCAGTGATAGGGCAGACAATGAGCAGTTCTTC. Protein sequence: CAISDRADNEQFF.

The V and J genes are TRBV5-6 and TRBJ1-2; unclear D gene. CDR1 and CDR2 (germline): SGHDT, YYEEEE. The length of the CDR3 is 12 residues. Trimming removed 3 bases from V and 8 bases from J, with 11 bases in between. In nucleotides, the CDR3 is TGTGCCAGCAGCTCCCCCTCCAGGGGCTACACCTTC. Its protein is CASSSPSRGYTF.

V is TRBV2 and J is TRBJ1-2, with 8 bases matching TRBD1. CDR1 is SNHLY and CDR2 is FYNNEI in the germline V gene. V lost 1 base and J lost 10; bases outside the gene matches: 5. The CDR3 contains 13 residues. This CDR3 is CASSEGTGLPYTF. In DNA, the CDR3 is TGTGCCAGCAGTGAAGGGACAGGGCTGCCCTACACCTTC. Full variable domain (outside the CDR3, taken from reference TRBV2 and TRBJ1-2): EPEVTQTPSHQVTQMGQEVILRCVPISNHLYFYWYRQILGQKVEFLVSFYNNEISEKSEIFDDQFSVERPDGSNFTLKIRSTKLEDSAMYFCASSEGTGLPYTFGSGTRLTVV.

A single count supports this clone. The V call is TRBV5-4, the J call TRBJ2-7; 8 nucleotides line up with TRBD1. The CDR3 consists of 14 residues. Trimming at V came to 3 bases and at J to 2 bases, leaving 4 bases not matched to a gene. CDR1 and CDR2 from the germline V gene are SGHNT and YYREEE (reference sequence). CDR3 coding DNA: TGTGCCAGCAGCTCCGGGACAGGAGCCTACGAGCAGTACTTC. It codes for CASSSGTGAYEQYF.

This clone has a handful of counts. V usage is TRBV30 and J usage is TRBJ1-5; TRBD1 agrees at 7 bases. V was clipped by 5 bases and J by 6 bases; unmatched bases: 7. This CDR3 comprises 13 residues. CDR1 and CDR2 from the germline V gene are GTSNPN and SVGIG (reference sequence). CDR3 sequence reads: CAWDRAEGQPQHF. Written as DNA, the CDR3 is TGTGCCTGGGACAGGGCGGAGGGTCAGCCCCAGCATTTT. Combining the CDR3 with reference TRBV30 and TRBJ1-5 gives the whole variable domain SQTIHQWPATLVQPVGSPLSLECTVEGTSNPNLYWYRQAAGRGLQLLFYSVGIGQISSEVPQNLSASRPQDRQFILSSKKLLLSDSGFYLCAWDRAEGQPQHFGDGTRLSIL.

This chain links TRBV11-2 with TRBJ2-7; 7 nucleotides align to TRBD1. Germline CDR1 and CDR2: SGHAT and FQNNGV. The CDR3 totals 14 residues. Trimming removed 4 bases from V and 7 bases from J; junction bases left unmatched: 10. The CDR3 sequence is CASSSLRTGGEQYF. Here the CDR3 DNA reads TGTGCCAGCAGCTCGCTTAGGACAGGTGGGGAGCAGTACTTC. Variable domain in full (rest from reference TRBV11-2 and TRBJ2-7): EAGVAQSPRYKIIEKRQSVAFWCNPISGHATLYWYQQILGQGPKLLIQFQNNGVVDDSQLPKDRFSAERLKGVDSTLKIQPAKLEDSAVYLCASSSLRTGGEQYFGPGTRLTVT.

The CDR3 protein is CASSSVFSNQPQHF. CDR3 coding DNA: TGTGCCAGCAGCTCGGTTTTTAGCAATCAGCCCCAGCATTTT. The chain has TRBV5-5 and TRBJ1-5; D ambiguous. Looked up from germline, CDR1 is SGHKS and CDR2 is YYEKEE (reference sequence). The germline V and J ends were trimmed by 3 bases and 0 bases, with 7 bases remaining between them. There are 14 residues in the CDR3.

The chain couples TRBV6-1 to TRBJ2-6; D is undetermined. The CDR3 totals 15 residues. Germline V CDR1 and CDR2: MNHNS, SASEGT. Trimming shortened V by 5 bases and J by 2 bases, and 10 bases separated the two germline ends. CDR3 sequence: CASSSMRTGANVLTF. The CDR3 bases are TGTGCCAGCAGTAGTATGAGGACTGGGGCCAACGTCCTGACTTTC.

This sequence joins TRBV2 and TRBJ1-4, with 9 bases lining up with TRBD1. V was clipped by 6 bases and J by 4 bases; unmatched bases: 9. CDR3 length: 16 residues. The germline CDR1 and CDR2 sequences are SNHLY and FYNNEI. The DNA for the CDR3 is TGTGCCAGCAGGACACCGGGACAGGGTGGTAATGAAAAACTGTTTTTT. It is translated as CASRTPGQGGNEKLFF.

This chain joins TRBV5-5 and TRBJ2-7; D remains ambiguous. This CDR3 comprises 13 residues. Germline V gene data show CDR1 as SGHKS and CDR2 as YYEKEE (reference sequence). Trimming removed 0 bases at V and 5 bases at J, with 9 bases between. This CDR3 is CASSLGRLDEQYF. The CDR3 DNA is TGTGCCAGCAGCTTGGGGCGACTCGACGAGCAGTACTTC.

The chain is built from TRBV28 and TRBJ2-3, with D uncertain. Germline V lookup: CDR1 MDHEN, CDR2 SYDVKM. The ends were cut back, 6 bases at V and 3 bases at J, with 4 bases in the middle. CDR3 length: 11 residues. The CDR3 here is CASSRTDTQYF. CDR3 DNA sequence: TGTGCCAGCAGCCGAACAGATACGCAGTATTTT. Filled out from reference TRBV28 and TRBJ2-3, the complete variable domain reads DVKVTQSSRYLVKRTGEKVFLECVQDMDHENMFWYRQDPGLGLRLIYFSYDVKMKEKGDIPEGYSVSREKKERFSLILESASTNQTSMYLCASSRTDTQYFGPGTRLTVL.

The chain is built from TRBV19 and TRBJ2-5; TRBD2 matches at 10 bases. The CDR3 has 15 amino acids. The V segment lost 6 bases and the J segment 1 base; nucleotides outside the gene matches: 5. Per the germline V gene, CDR1 is LNHDA and CDR2 is SQIVND (reference sequence). In nucleotides, the CDR3 is TGTGCCAGTAGCTGGAGCGGGGGGGCCCAAGAGACCCAGTACTTC. This codes for CASSWSGGAQETQYF.

The chain couples TRBV7-8 to TRBJ1-2; 8 positions agree with TRBD1. Germline V CDR1 and CDR2: SGHVS, FQNEAQ. The CDR3 extends over 14 amino acids. With 5 bases clipped from V and 2 bases from J, the junction kept 4 bases outside the gene matches. CDR3 in DNA: TGTGCCAGCAGCATGGACAGGGTAAACTATGGCTACACCTTC. This translates into CASSMDRVNYGYTF.

The CDR3 is CASSSTGGGETQYF. Written as DNA, the CDR3 is TGTGCCAGCAGCTCGACAGGGGGCGGAGAGACCCAGTACTTC. V gene TRBV13 combines with J gene TRBJ2-5, with 10 positions matching TRBD1. Germline V gene data show CDR1 as PRHDT and CDR2 as FYEKMQ (reference sequence). The CDR3 totals 14 residues. J gave up 4 bases and V 4 bases, and 3 bases lay outside the gene matches.

This clone has a single count. The genes are TRBV9 and TRBJ2-7; D uncertain. The CDR3 length is 15 residues. Germline assignment: CDR1 SGDLS and CDR2 YYNGEE. V was pared by 2 bases and J by 5 bases, with 17 bases between. The CDR3 is CASSVAPNPGHEQYF. Written as DNA, the CDR3 is TGTGCCAGCAGCGTCGCGCCGAACCCCGGGCACGAGCAGTACTTC.

The CDR3 DNA reads TGCGCCAGCAGCCTGGGTGGGCCTTACAATGAGCAGTTCTTC. This encodes CASSLGGPYNEQFF. The J gene is TRBJ2-1, the V gene TRBV5-1; D ambiguous. CDR3 length equals 14 residues. In germline, CDR1 is SGHRS, CDR2 YFSETQ. Trimming left V 4 bases short and J 4 bases short, with 12 bases between.